This T cell receptor (beta chain) was observed in a study of CD8 T cells in ankylosing spondylitis. Study-wide points: Earlier studies detected some motif variants in reactive arthritis synovial fluid and blood. As for the disease-linked clones, they showed a CD8+ phenotype and occurred at relatively low frequencies in peripheral blood. Significant enrichment of disease-linked clones was reportedly seen in matched ankylosing spondylitis synovial fluid. What seemed typical of ankylosing spondylitis blood was a TCR beta motif built from 8 or 9 highly homologous variants.

Construction of TCR beta libraries was performed using quantitative 5'-RACE with molecular barcodes. One entry per CDR3 protein results from TCRdb running MiXCR on the 5' RACE reads. Of around 890,000 distinct CDR3 sequences detected, 12% appear once; the ten largest clones hold about 0.5%. The CDR3 length is 14 residues. The V gene end was trimmed by 3 bases and the J gene end by 8 bases; junction bases not matched to a gene: 7. The germline V gene encodes CDR1 SGHDT and CDR2 YYEEEE. In the case of this clonotype: Its antigen remains unknown.

The sample taken for sequencing was blood, either unsorted or a sorted T cell fraction (not recorded which). V gene TRBV5-6 combines with J gene TRBJ1-4; 7 nucleotides match TRBD1. This clonotype was obtained from a male donor with ankylosing spondylitis. The CDR3 nucleotides are TGTGCCAGCAGCTCCGACAGGGAAGGCGAAAAACTGTTTTTT. It is translated as CASSSDREGEKLFF.